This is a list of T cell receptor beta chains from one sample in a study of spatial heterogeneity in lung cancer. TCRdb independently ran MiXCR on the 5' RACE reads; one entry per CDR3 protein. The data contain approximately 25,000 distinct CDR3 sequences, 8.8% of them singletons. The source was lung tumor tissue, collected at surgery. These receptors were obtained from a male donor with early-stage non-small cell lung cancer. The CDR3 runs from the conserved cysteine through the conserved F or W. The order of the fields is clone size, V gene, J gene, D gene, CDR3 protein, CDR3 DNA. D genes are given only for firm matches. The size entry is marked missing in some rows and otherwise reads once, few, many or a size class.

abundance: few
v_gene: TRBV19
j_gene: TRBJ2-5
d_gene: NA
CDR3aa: CASSSFRQQETQYF
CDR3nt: TGTGCCAGTAGTTCCTTCCGACAGCAAGAGACCCAGTACTTC

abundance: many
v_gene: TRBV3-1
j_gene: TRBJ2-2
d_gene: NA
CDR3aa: CASSQDALSGTGELFF
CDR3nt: TGTGCCAGCAGCCAAGATGCACTGTCGGGCACCGGGGAGCTGTTTTTT

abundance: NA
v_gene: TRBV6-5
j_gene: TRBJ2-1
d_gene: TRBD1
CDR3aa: CASTHRGLGHNEQFF
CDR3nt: TGTGCCAGCACCCACAGGGGGCTAGGACACAATGAGCAGTTCTTC

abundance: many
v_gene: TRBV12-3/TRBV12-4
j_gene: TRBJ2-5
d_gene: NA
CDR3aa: CASSFGRIQETQYF
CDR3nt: TGTGCCAGCAGTTTTGGACGGATTCAAGAGACCCAGTACTTC

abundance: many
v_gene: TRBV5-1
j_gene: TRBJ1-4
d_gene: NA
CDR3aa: CASSWEQGNEKLFF
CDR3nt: TGCGCCAGCAGCTGGGAACAGGGAAACGAAAAACTGTTTTTT

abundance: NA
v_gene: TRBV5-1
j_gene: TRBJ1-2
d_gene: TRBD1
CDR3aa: CASSKRTGLFNYGYTF
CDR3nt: TGCGCCAGCAGCAAAAGGACAGGGCTGTTTAACTATGGCTACACCTTC

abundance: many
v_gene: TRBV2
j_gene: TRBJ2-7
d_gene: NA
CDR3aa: CASRVGLSYEQYF
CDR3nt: TGTGCCAGCAGGGTCGGCTTATCCTACGAGCAGTACTTC

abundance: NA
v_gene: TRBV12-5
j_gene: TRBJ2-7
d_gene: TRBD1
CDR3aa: CASGLGQGTVYF
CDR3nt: TGTGCTAGTGGTTTGGGACAGGGAACGGTGTACTTC

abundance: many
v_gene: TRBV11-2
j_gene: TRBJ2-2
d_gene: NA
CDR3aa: CASSLFVGTLTGELFF
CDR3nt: TGTGCCAGCAGCTTATTCGTCGGGACACTCACCGGGGAGCTGTTTTTT

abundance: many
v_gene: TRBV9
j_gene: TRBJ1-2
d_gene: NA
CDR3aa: CASSVSSGGAYGYTF
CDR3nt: TGTGCCAGCAGCGTTTCGTCTGGGGGCGCCTATGGCTACACCTTC

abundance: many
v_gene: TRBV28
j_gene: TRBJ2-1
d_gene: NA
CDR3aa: CASSFYRGGNEQFF
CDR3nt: TGTGCCAGCAGTTTCTATCGGGGAGGCAATGAGCAGTTCTTC

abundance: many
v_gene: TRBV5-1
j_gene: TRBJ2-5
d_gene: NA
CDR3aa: CASSSGRDQETQYF
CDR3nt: TGCGCCAGCAGCTCTGGACGGGATCAAGAGACCCAGTACTTC

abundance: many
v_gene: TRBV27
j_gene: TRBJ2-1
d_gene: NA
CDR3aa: CASSTRTRFPYNEQFF
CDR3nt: TGTGCCAGCAGTACCCGGACTCGGTTCCCCTACAATGAGCAGTTCTTC

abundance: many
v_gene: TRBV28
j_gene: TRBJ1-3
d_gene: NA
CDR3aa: CASSANTIYF
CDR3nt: TGTGCCAGCAGTGCGAACACCATATATTTT

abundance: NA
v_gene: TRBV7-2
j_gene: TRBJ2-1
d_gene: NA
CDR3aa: CASSLQQRGEGEQFF
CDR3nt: TGTGCCAGCAGCTTACAACAAAGGGGCGAAGGCGAGCAGTTCTTC

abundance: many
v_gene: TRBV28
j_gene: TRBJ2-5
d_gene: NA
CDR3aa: CASRTRGKAKGETQYF
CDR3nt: TGTGCCAGCAGGACAAGGGGGAAGGCTAAGGGGGAGACCCAGTACTTC

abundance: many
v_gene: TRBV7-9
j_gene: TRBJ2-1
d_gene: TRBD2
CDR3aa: CASSRGPLAGGPHEQFF
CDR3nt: TGTGCCAGCAGCCGGGGGCCCTTAGCGGGAGGGCCTCATGAGCAGTTCTTC

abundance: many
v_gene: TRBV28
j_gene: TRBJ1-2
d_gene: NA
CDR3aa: CASSPGTSPYGYTF
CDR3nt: TGTGCCAGCAGCCCAGGGACGTCGCCCTATGGCTACACCTTC

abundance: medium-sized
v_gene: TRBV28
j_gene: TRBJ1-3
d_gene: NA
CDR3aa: CASSQQGLGSGNTIYF
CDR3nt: TGTGCCAGCAGCCAACAGGGCCTCGGCTCTGGAAACACCATATATTTT

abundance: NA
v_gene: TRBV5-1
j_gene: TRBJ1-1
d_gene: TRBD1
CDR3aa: CASSWGGQEAFF
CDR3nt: TGCGCCAGCAGCTGGGGGGGACAGGAAGCTTTCTTT

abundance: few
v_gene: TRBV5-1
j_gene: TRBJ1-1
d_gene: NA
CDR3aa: CASSLEPYRDRGTEAFF
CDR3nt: TGCGCCAGCAGCTTGGAGCCCTACAGGGATAGGGGCACTGAAGCTTTCTTT

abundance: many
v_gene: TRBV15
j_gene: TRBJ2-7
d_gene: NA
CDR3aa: CATSRVQGGYEQYF
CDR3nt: TGTGCCACCAGCAGAGTCCAGGGGGGATACGAGCAGTACTTC

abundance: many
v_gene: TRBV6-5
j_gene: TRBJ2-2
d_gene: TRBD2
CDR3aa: CASSPPPGRVGSGELFF
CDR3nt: TGTGCCAGCAGTCCACCCCCGGGGAGGGTTGGTTCCGGGGAGCTGTTTTTT

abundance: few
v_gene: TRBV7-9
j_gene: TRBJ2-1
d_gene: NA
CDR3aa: CASRKGGEDEQFF
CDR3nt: TGTGCCAGCAGGAAAGGGGGGGAGGATGAGCAGTTCTTC

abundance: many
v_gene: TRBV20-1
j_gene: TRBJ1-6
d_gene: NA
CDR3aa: CSATRAHYNSPLHF
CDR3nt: TGCAGTGCAACGAGGGCCCACTATAATTCACCCCTCCACTTT

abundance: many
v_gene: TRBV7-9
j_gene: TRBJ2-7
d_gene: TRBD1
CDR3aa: CASSLGQGALLAYEQYF
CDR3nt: TGTGCCAGCAGCTTAGGTCAGGGGGCCCTTTTGGCCTACGAGCAGTACTTC

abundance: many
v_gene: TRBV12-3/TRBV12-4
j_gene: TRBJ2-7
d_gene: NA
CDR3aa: CASSVGYEQYF
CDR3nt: TGTGCCAGCAGTGTGGGGTACGAGCAGTACTTC

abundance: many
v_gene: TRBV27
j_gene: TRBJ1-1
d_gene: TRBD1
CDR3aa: CASRGTANTEAFF
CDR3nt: TGTGCCAGCAGAGGGACAGCGAACACTGAAGCTTTCTTT

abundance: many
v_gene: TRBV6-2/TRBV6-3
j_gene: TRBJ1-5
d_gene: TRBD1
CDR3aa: CASRDGQGHQPQHF
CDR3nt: TGTGCCAGCAGAGATGGACAGGGACATCAGCCCCAGCATTTT

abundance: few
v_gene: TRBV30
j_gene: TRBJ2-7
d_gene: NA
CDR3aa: CAWSIGGGTHEQYF
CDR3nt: TGTGCCTGGAGTATAGGAGGGGGCACCCACGAGCAGTACTTC

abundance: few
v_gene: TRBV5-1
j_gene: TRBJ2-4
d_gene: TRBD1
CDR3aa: CASTPTGGADGAKNIQYF
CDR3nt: TGCGCCAGCACTCCCACAGGGGGCGCAGATGGAGCCAAAAACATTCAGTACTTC

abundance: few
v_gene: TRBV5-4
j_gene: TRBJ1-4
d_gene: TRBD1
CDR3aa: CASSLQGADGKLFF
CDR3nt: TGTGCCAGCAGCTTACAGGGGGCAGATGGAAAACTGTTTTTT

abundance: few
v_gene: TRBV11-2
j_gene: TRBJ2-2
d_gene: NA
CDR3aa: CASSFPGSNTGELFF
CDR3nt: TGTGCCAGCAGCTTTCCGGGCTCGAACACCGGGGAGCTGTTTTTT

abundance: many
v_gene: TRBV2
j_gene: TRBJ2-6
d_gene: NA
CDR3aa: CASVDSGANVLTF
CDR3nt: TGTGCCAGCGTCGACTCTGGGGCCAACGTCCTGACTTTC

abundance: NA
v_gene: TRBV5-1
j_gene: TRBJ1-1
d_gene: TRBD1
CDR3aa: CASSSDRAGTEAFF
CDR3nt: TGCGCCAGCAGCTCCGACAGGGCAGGCACTGAAGCTTTCTTT

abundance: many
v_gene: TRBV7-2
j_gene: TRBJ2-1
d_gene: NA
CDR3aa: CASSLAMRGEREQFF
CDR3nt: TGTGCCAGCAGCTTAGCGATGAGGGGGGAGAGGGAGCAGTTCTTC

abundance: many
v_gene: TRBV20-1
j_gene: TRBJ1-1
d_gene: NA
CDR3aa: CSARLDGRNTEAFF
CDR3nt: TGCAGTGCTAGACTCGACGGACGGAACACTGAAGCTTTCTTT

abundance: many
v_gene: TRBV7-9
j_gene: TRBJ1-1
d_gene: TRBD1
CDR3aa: CASSSGQGRTEAFF
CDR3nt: TGTGCCAGCAGCTCGGGACAGGGAAGAACTGAAGCTTTCTTT

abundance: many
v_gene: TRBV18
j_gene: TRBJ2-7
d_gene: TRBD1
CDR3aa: CASSLGDRGYEQYF
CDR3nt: TGTGCCAGCTCACTGGGGGACAGGGGGTACGAGCAGTACTTC

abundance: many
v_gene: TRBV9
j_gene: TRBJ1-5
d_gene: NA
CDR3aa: CASSVGGYQPQHF
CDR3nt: TGTGCCAGCAGCGTAGGGGGTTATCAGCCCCAGCATTTT

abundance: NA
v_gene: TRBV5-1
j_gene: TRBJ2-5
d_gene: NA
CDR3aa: CASSLSARQETQYF
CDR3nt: TGCGCCAGCAGCTTGTCGGCCAGGCAGGAGACCCAGTACTTC

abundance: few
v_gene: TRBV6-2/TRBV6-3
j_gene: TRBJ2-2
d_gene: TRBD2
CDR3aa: CASSLLAGGTTGELFF
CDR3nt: TGTGCCAGCAGTTTACTAGCGGGGGGCACCACCGGGGAGCTGTTTTTT

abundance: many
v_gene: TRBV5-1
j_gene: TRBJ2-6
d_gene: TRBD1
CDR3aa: CASSRDSVTSGANVLTF
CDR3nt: TGCGCCAGCAGCCGGGACAGTGTAACCTCTGGGGCCAACGTCCTGACTTTC

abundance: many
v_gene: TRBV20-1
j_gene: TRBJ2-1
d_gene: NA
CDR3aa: CSARGARATLHEQFF
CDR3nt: TGCAGTGCTAGAGGGGCCAGGGCGACCTTGCATGAGCAGTTCTTC

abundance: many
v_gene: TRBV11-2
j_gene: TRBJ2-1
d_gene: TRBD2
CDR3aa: CASSPRGAGGLNEQFF
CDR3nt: TGTGCCAGCAGCCCTCGGGGAGCGGGAGGGCTGAATGAGCAGTTCTTC

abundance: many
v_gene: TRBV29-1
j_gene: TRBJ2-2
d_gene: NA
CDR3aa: CSVEDGRHTGELFF
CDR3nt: TGCAGCGTTGAGGACGGGAGACACACCGGGGAGCTGTTTTTT

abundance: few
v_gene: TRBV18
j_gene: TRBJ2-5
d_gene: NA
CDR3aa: CASSPRTEKETQYF
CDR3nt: TGTGCCAGCTCACCGCGAACGGAGAAAGAGACCCAGTACTTC